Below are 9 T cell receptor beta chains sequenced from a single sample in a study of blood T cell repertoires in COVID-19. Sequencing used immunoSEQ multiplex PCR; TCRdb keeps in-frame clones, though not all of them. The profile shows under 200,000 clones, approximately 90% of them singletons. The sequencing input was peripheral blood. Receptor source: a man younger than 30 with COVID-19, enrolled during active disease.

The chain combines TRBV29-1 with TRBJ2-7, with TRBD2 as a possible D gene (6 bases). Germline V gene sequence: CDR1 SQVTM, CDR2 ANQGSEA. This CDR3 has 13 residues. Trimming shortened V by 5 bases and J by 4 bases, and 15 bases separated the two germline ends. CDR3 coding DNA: TGCAGCGTTTCTCGGTTCGGGGGTTACGAGCAGTACTTC. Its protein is CSVSRFGGYEQYF.

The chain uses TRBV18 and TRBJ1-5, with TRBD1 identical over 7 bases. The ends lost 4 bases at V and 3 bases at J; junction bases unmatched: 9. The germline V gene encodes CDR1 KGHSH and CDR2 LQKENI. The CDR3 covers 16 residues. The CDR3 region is CASSQTTGTFNQPQHF. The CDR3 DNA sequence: TGTGCCAGCTCACAAACGACAGGGACCTTCAATCAGCCCCAGCATTTT. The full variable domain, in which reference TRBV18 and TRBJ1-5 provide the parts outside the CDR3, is NAGVMQNPRHLVRRRGQEARLRCSPMKGHSHVYWYRQLPEEGLKFMVYLQKENIIDESGMPKERFSAEFPKEGPSILRIQQVVRGDSAAYFCASSQTTGTFNQPQHFGDGTRLSIL.

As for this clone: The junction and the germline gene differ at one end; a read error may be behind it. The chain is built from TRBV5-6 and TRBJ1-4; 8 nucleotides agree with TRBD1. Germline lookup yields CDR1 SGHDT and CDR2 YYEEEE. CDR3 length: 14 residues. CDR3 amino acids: CASSFDRGREKLLF. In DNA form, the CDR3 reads TGTGCCAGCAGCTTTGACAGGGGACGTGAAAAACTGCTTTTT.

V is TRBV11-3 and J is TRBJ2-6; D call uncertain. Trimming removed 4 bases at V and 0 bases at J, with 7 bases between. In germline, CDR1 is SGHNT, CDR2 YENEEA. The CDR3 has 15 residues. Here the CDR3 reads CASSSSFSGANVLTF. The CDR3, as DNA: TGTGCCAGCAGCTCAAGCTTCTCTGGGGCCAACGTCCTGACTTTC.

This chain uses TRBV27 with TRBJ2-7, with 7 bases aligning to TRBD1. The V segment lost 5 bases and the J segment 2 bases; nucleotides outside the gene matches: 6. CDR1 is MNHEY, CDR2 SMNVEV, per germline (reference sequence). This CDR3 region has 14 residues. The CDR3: CASSEGAPTYEQYF. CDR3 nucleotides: TGTGCCAGCAGTGAGGGGGCCCCAACCTACGAGCAGTACTTC.

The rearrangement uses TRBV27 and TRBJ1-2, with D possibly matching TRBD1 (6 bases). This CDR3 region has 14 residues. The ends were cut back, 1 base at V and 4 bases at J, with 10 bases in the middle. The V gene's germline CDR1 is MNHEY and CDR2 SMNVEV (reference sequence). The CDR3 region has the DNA TGTGCCAGCAGTTTATATGGGGGCGGCTATGGCTACACCTTC. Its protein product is CASSLYGGGYGYTF.

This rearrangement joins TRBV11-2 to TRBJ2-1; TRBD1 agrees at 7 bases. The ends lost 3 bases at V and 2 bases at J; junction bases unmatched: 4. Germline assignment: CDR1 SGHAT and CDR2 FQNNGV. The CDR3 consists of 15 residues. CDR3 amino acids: CASSFDDRAYNEQFF. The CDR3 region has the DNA TGTGCCAGCAGCTTTGACGACAGGGCCTACAATGAGCAGTTCTTC.

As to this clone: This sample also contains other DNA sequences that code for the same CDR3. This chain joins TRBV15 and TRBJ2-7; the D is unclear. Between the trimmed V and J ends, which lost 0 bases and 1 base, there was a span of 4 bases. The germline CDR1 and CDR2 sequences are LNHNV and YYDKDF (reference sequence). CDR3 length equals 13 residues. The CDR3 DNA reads TGTGCCACCAGCAGAGACAGGTCCTACGAGCAGTACTTC. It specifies CATSRDRSYEQYF.

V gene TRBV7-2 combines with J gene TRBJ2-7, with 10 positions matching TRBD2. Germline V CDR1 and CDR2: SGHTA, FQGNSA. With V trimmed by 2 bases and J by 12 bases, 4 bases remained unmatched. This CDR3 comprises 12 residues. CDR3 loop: CASSLLSGRPYF. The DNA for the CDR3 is TGTGCCAGCAGCTTACTTAGCGGGAGGCCGTACTTC.